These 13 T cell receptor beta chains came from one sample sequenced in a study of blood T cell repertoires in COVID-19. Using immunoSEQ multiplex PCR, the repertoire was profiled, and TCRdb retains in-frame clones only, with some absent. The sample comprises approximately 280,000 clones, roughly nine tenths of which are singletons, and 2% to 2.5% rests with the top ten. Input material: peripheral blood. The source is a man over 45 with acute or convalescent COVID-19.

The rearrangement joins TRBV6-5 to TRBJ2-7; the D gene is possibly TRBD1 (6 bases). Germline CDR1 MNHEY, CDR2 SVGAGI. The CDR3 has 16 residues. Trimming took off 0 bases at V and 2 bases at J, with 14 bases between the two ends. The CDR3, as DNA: TGTGCCAGCAGTTACTCGACGGGACCAGGGGCCTACGAGCAGTACTTC. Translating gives CASSYSTGPGAYEQYF.

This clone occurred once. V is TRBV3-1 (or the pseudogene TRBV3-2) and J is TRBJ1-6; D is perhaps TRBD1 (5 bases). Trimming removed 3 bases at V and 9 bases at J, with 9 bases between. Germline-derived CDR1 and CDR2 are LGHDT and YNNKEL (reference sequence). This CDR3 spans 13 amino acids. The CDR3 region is CASSQGRFSPLHF. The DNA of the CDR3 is TGTGCCAGCAGCCAGGGGCGCTTTTCACCCCTCCACTTT.

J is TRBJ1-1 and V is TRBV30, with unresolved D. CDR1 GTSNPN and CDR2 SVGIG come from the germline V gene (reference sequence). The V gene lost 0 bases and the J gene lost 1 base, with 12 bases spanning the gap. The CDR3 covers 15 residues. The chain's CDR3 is CAWSVHRAGNTEAFF. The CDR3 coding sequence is TGTGCCTGGAGTGTACACCGGGCGGGGAACACTGAAGCTTTCTTT.

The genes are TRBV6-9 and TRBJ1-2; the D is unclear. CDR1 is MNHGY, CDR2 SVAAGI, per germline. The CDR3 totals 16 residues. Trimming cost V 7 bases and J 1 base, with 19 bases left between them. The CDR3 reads CASTPVDPGYNYGYTF. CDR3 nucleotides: TGTGCCAGCACCCCGGTCGATCCCGGTTATAACTATGGCTACACCTTC.

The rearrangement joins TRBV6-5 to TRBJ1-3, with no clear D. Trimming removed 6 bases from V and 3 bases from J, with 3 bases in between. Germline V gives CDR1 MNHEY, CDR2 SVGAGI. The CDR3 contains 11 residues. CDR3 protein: CASSGGNTIYF. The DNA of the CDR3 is TGTGCCAGCAGCGGTGGAAACACCATATATTTT.

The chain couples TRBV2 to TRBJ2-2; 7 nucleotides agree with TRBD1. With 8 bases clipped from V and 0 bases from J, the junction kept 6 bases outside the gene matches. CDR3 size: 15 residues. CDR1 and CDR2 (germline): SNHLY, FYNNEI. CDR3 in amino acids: CASGQVPPNTGELFF. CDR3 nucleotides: TGTGCCAGCGGACAGGTACCCCCGAACACCGGGGAGCTGTTTTTT.

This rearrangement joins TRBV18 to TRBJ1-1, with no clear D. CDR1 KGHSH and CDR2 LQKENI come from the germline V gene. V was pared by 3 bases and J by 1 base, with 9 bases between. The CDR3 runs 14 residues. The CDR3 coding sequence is TGTGCCAGCTCACCCCTCGAGGCGAACACTGAAGCTTTCTTT. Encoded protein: CASSPLEANTEAFF.

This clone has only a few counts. CDR3 in amino acids: CATSREGGEAFF. CDR3 sequence (DNA): TGTGCCACCAGCAGAGAAGGGGGTGAAGCTTTCTTT. V and J are TRBV15 and TRBJ1-1; D possibly corresponds to TRBD1 (6 bases). This CDR3 is built from 12 residues. With 0 bases removed from V and 7 bases from J, the gap between germline ends came to 6 bases. Per the germline V gene, CDR1 is LNHNV and CDR2 is YYDKDF (reference sequence).

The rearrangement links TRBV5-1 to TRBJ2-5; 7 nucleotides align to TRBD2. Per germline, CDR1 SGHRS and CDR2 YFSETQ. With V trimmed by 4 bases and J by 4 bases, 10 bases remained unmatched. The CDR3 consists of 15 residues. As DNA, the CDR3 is TGCGCCAGCAGCCCCGGGGACTACCCCCGAGAGACCCAGTACTTC. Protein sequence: CASSPGDYPRETQYF.

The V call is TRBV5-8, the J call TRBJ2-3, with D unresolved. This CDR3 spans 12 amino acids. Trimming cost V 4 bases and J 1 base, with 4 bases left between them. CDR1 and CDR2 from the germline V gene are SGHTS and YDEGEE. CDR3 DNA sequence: TGTGCCAGCAGCCCCGGCACAGATACGCAGTATTTT. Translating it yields CASSPGTDTQYF.

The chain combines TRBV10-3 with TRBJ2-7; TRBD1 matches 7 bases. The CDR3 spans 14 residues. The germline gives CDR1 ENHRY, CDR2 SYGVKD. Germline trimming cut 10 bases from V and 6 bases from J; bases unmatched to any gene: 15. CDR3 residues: CATDTQGQKPEQYF. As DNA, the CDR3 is TGTGCCACCGATACTCAGGGACAGAAACCCGAGCAGTACTTC.

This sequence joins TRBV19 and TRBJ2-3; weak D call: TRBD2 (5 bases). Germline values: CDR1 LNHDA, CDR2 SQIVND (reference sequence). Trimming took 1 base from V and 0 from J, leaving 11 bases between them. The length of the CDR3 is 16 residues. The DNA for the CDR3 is TGTGCCAGTAGTATAGCAATGGGAGTTAGCACAGATACGCAGTATTTT. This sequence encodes CASSIAMGVSTDTQYF.

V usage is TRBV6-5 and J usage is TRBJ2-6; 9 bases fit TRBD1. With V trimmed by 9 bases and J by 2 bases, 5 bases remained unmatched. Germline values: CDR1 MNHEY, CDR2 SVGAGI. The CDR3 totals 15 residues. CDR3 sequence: CASSRQGAGANVLTF. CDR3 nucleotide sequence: TGTGCCAGTAGCCGACAGGGGGCTGGGGCCAACGTCCTGACTTTC.